This TCR beta chain was documented in a study of blood T cell repertoires in COVID-19. Those who participated ranged in age from roughly 18 to 90 years and resided in about two dozen US areas. Recovered Cohort 3 donors showed two negative PCRs, clearance, or symptom resolution. The CDR3 is made up of 13 amino acids. The V gene end was trimmed by 4 bases and the J gene end by 6 bases; junction bases not matched to a gene: 6. Germline assignment: CDR1 SGHDT and CDR2 YYEEEE. Sequencing used immunoSEQ multiplex PCR; TCRdb keeps in-frame clones, though not all of them. The sample yields 150,000 to 200,000 clones, just over 85% seen once.

Material for sequencing was PBMCs or T cells enriched from blood (not recorded which). The receptor was isolated from a woman between 18 and 30 years old who had recovered from COVID-19. The V gene is TRBV5-6, the J gene TRBJ1-2; the match to TRBD1 covers 7 bases. The CDR3 sequence: CASSPTGLNGYTF. The CDR3 region has the DNA TGTGCCAGCAGCCCGACAGGGCTCAATGGCTACACCTTC.